One sample yielded the 17 T cell receptor beta chains listed below, sequenced in a study of T-cell memory formation after mild COVID-19. TCRdb ran MiXCR on the 5' RACE reads and lists one entry per CDR3 protein. The table lists about half a million distinct CDR3 sequences, 15% to 20% of them singletons. Specimen: PBMCs or a T cell subset sorted from them (not recorded which). All receptors come from an adult woman who had mild COVID-19 (a few samples of this study predate the infection). Cell type and time point are not known.

In this sample, this clonotype turned up a few times. The chain couples TRBV29-1 to TRBJ2-1; D is undetermined. This CDR3 region has 13 residues. Germline CDR1 is SQVTM and CDR2 is ANQGSEA. Trimming took off 3 bases at V and 8 bases at J, with 14 bases between the two ends. The CDR3 protein is CSVEGKWLDEQFF. In DNA, the CDR3 is TGCAGCGTTGAGGGGAAGTGGCTTGATGAGCAGTTCTTC.

This chain joins TRBV7-9 and TRBJ2-1, with a tentative D call TRBD2 (5 bases). The CDR3 totals 15 residues. Per germline, CDR1 SEHNR and CDR2 FQNEAQ (reference sequence). V was cut by 6 bases and J by 1 base, with 13 bases left in between. CDR3 DNA sequence: TGTGCCAGCAGTACAGATGGAGGATCCTACAATGAGCAGTTCTTC. Translating gives CASSTDGGSYNEQFF. Complete variable domain (other parts from reference TRBV7-9 and TRBJ2-1): DTGVSQNPRHKITKRGQNVTFRCDPISEHNRLYWYRQTLGQGPEFLTYFQNEAQLEKSRLLSDRFSAERPKGSFSTLEIQRTEQGDSAMYLCASSTDGGSYNEQFFGPGTRLTVL.

The chain combines TRBV6-6 with TRBJ1-1; weak D call: TRBD1 (6 bases). The CDR3 totals 16 residues. The V gene's germline CDR1 is MNHNY and CDR2 SVGAGI (reference sequence). V was pared by 2 bases and J by 1 base, with 14 bases between. The CDR3 here is CASSYDPGQPNTEAFF. The CDR3, as DNA: TGTGCCAGCAGTTACGACCCCGGACAGCCGAACACTGAAGCTTTCTTT.

This chain joins TRBV6-1 and TRBJ2-3; D possibly corresponds to TRBD2 (7 bases). The germline V gene encodes CDR1 MNHNS and CDR2 SASEGT. The CDR3 runs to 17 residues. The ends were cut back, 4 bases at V and 4 bases at J, with 21 bases in the middle. The CDR3: CASSGLGGGRGPDTQYF. CDR3 in DNA: TGTGCCAGCAGTGGCTTGGGGGGGGGCCGGGGCCCAGATACGCAGTATTTT.

This clonotype was counted between two and nine times. This chain connects TRBV2 to TRBJ2-1, with no clear D. There are 12 residues in the CDR3. Germline values: CDR1 SNHLY, CDR2 FYNNEI. V was pared by 6 bases and J by 7 bases, with 10 bases between. The CDR3 is CASSVLRNEQFF. The CDR3 coding sequence is TGTGCCAGCAGCGTCCTTAGGAATGAGCAGTTCTTC.

The chain couples TRBV11-3 to TRBJ2-7; TRBD1 agrees at 9 bases. The CDR3 is 15 residues long. CDR1 and CDR2 from the germline V gene are SGHNT and YENEEA. V was clipped by 5 bases and J by 5 bases; unmatched bases: 10. CDR3 nucleotides: TGTGCCAGCAGCACCATAGGGGACAGGGTCCACGAGCAGTACTTC. Amino acids: CASSTIGDRVHEQYF.

DNA of the CDR3: TGTGCCAGCAGTCCATTGGCGGGAGGAGCAAACGAGCAGTACTTC. This codes for CASSPLAGGANEQYF. This chain connects TRBV6-5 to TRBJ2-7, with 8 bases lining up with TRBD2. The junction had 11 bases not matched to a gene; V was cut back by 5 bases and J by 5 bases. There are 15 residues in the CDR3. Germline lookup yields CDR1 MNHEY and CDR2 SVGAGI.

This clonotype occurred once. The chain uses TRBV7-9 and TRBJ2-7; no clear D gene. The CDR3 consists of 13 residues. The germline V gene has CDR1 SEHNR and CDR2 FQNEAQ (reference sequence). V lost 2 bases and J lost 3, with 8 bases in between. The CDR3 here is CASSLLPDYEQYF. In DNA form, the CDR3 reads TGTGCCAGCAGCTTATTACCAGACTACGAGCAGTACTTC.

This chain links TRBV5-1 with TRBJ2-1; 7 positions agree with TRBD1. Germline CDR1 and CDR2: SGHRS and YFSETQ. V was pared by 1 base and J by 2 bases, with 6 bases of the junction left unmatched. The CDR3 sequence is 16 residues long. CDR3 bases: TGCGCCAGCAGCTTGTCCCCGACAGGGACCTACAATGAGCAGTTCTTC. It specifies CASSLSPTGTYNEQFF.

The gene calls are TRBV12-3 or TRBV12-4 and TRBJ1-1, with a possible D match to TRBD1 (5 bases). The CDR3 contains 14 residues. Trimming took off 1 base at V and 5 bases at J, with 11 bases between the two ends. CDR3 protein: CASSLELGGTEAFF. The CDR3 nucleotides are TGTGCCAGCAGTTTAGAATTGGGGGGTACTGAAGCTTTCTTT.

This chain connects TRBV12-3 or TRBV12-4 to TRBJ1-1, with 8 bases matching TRBD1. This CDR3 region has 14 residues. V gave up 5 bases and J gave up 4 bases; unmatched junction bases: 6. The DNA for the CDR3 is TGTGCCAGCAGTCCTACAGGGGGAGGCACTGAAGCTTTCTTT. It specifies CASSPTGGGTEAFF.

This clonotype was detected ten times or more. This chain links TRBV18 with TRBJ2-1; D gene unclear. There are 16 residues in the CDR3. Germline CDR1 KGHSH, CDR2 LQKENI. The V gene lost 6 bases and the J gene lost 0 bases, with 15 bases spanning the gap. The CDR3 protein is CASSRGSDSSYNEQFF. CDR3 DNA sequence: TGTGCCAGCTCCCGAGGAAGCGATAGCTCCTACAATGAGCAGTTCTTC. Full variable domain (missing parts from reference TRBV18 and TRBJ2-1): NAGVMQNPRHLVRRRGQEARLRCSPMKGHSHVYWYRQLPEEGLKFMVYLQKENIIDESGMPKERFSAEFPKEGPSILRIQQVVRGDSAAYFCASSRGSDSSYNEQFFGPGTRLTVL.

The chain recombines TRBV20-1 with TRBJ2-5; 7 bases match TRBD2. This CDR3 spans 14 amino acids. J gave up 3 bases and V 1 base, and 5 bases lay outside the gene matches. Per germline, CDR1 DFQATT and CDR2 SNEGSKA (reference sequence). The CDR3 nucleotides read TGCAGTGCTAGAGTTGGGACTATTGAAGAGACCCAGTACTTC. Translating gives CSARVGTIEETQYF.

The V and J genes are TRBV29-1 and TRBJ2-7, with 9 bases lining up with TRBD1. The CDR3 sequence is 17 residues long. V shed 4 bases, J shed 1 base, and the junction held 14 bases outside the gene matches. Germline V lookup: CDR1 SQVTM, CDR2 ANQGSEA. The CDR3: CSVVEQGATRVSYEQYF. The DNA for the CDR3 is TGCAGCGTTGTTGAACAGGGGGCGACGAGGGTATCCTACGAGCAGTACTTC.

V and J are TRBV10-3 and TRBJ2-7; 7 bases match TRBD2. V shed 0 bases and J 1 base; nucleotides not matched to a gene: 3. The CDR3 consists of 15 residues. Per the germline V gene, CDR1 is ENHRY and CDR2 is SYGVKD. The CDR3 DNA sequence: TGTGCCATCAGTGAGTCCAGGCGGGGGTCCTACGAGCAGTACTTC. This gives the protein CAISESRRGSYEQYF.

This clonotype was observed a handful of times. The rearrangement joins TRBV5-5 to TRBJ1-6; 12 bases line up with TRBD1. The CDR3 covers 17 residues. The V gene's germline CDR1 is SGHKS and CDR2 YYEKEE (reference sequence). V shed 4 bases, J shed 4 bases, and the junction held 6 bases outside the gene matches. CDR3 sequence reads: CASSLQGQGAYNSPLHF. CDR3 coding DNA: TGTGCCAGCAGCCTACAGGGACAGGGGGCTTATAATTCACCCCTCCACTTT.

Of note for this clonotype: This is likely an artifact of a read error, given a far larger clone one base away. This sequence joins TRBV5-1 and TRBJ1-1; D call uncertain. The CDR3 is made up of 11 amino acids. CDR1 SGHRS and CDR2 YFSETQ come from the germline V gene. The CDR3: CASSLDTEALF. The CDR3 nucleotides read TGCGCCAGCAGCTTGGACACTGAAGCTTTATTT.